This T cell receptor (beta chain) was captured in a study of T cells in Graves' hyperthyroidism and ophthalmopathy. RNA transcripts gave rise to amplified TCR beta CDR3 regions. An initial round of RT-PCR targeting the TCR CDR3 relied on the HTBI primer set. TCRdb reprocessed the multiplex PCR reads with MiXCR, giving one entry per CDR3 protein. The sample lists 200,000 to 250,000 distinct CDR3 sequences, about 25% seen once, with roughly 40% in the top ten. V was trimmed by 9 bases and J by 4 bases, leaving 22 bases between them. CDR1 and CDR2 (germline): SGHAT, FQNNGV. The CDR3 loop spans 15 amino acids.

Sequenced input: blood. The chain joins TRBV11-2 to TRBJ2-7, with D perhaps TRBD1 (5 bases). The sequence was obtained from a woman in her 40s with Graves' ophthalmopathy. Here the CDR3 reads CASRQPGKSAYEQYF. The DNA for the CDR3 is TGTGCCAGTAGACAGCCGGGTAAGTCGGCGTACGAGCAGTACTTC. The full variable domain, with the rest looked up from reference TRBV11-2 and TRBJ2-7, is EAGVAQSPRYKIIEKRQSVAFWCNPISGHATLYWYQQILGQGPKLLIQFQNNGVVDDSQLPKDRFSAERLKGVDSTLKIQPAKLEDSAVYLCASRQPGKSAYEQYFGPGTRLTVT.